A single sample is the source of the 21 T cell receptor beta chains below, sequenced in a study of CD8 T cells in Susac syndrome. Reverse transcription of roughly 0.45 to 1 ug RNA used random hexamers. From the immunoSEQ multiplex PCR reads, TCRdb called clonotypes with MiXCR, one entry per CDR3 protein. This table has around 230,000 distinct CDR3 sequences, around 96% appearing once. Sample: CD4+ T cells from PBMCs. The receptors were sampled from a human donor with Susac syndrome.

The genes are TRBV30 and TRBJ2-6; D remains unclear. Trimming pared 0 bases from V and 0 bases from J, leaving 9 bases between. The germline gives CDR1 GTSNPN, CDR2 SVGIG (reference sequence). CDR3 size: 16 residues. The CDR3 loop is CAWSVSRSSGANVLTF. The CDR3 nucleotides read TGTGCCTGGAGTGTTTCGCGTTCCTCTGGGGCCAACGTCCTGACTTTC.

The chain uses TRBV5-1 and TRBJ2-5; D is possibly TRBD1 or TRBD2 (5 bases each). The germline V gene encodes CDR1 SGHRS and CDR2 YFSETQ. The CDR3 sequence is 15 residues long. The V and J ends lost 4 bases and 0 bases respectively, with 13 bases between them. Here the CDR3 DNA reads TGCGCCAGCAGCCCTCATTGGGGGTACCAAGAGACCCAGTACTTC. Its translation: CASSPHWGYQETQYF.

The chain combines TRBV24-1 with TRBJ2-3; 7 bases line up with TRBD1. Trimming took 4 bases from V and 2 from J; bases not matched to a gene: 5. The CDR3 is 15 residues long. Germline V lookup: CDR1 KGHDR, CDR2 SFDVKD. The CDR3 here is CATSDGQDYTDTQYF. Here the CDR3 DNA reads TGTGCCACCAGTGACGGACAGGATTACACAGATACGCAGTATTTT.

This clonotype was recorded once. The chain carries TRBV7-9 and TRBJ1-1; no definite D call. V lost 5 bases to trimming and J lost 4 bases, with 14 bases between them. The length of the CDR3 is 14 residues. CDR1 SEHNR and CDR2 FQNEAQ come from the germline V gene (reference sequence). CDR3 loop: CASSPGREATEAFF. The CDR3 nucleotides are TGTGCCAGCAGCCCTGGGAGGGAGGCCACTGAAGCTTTCTTT.

V usage is TRBV14 and J usage is TRBJ2-1; possibly TRBD1 for D (7 bases). CDR3 length equals 18 residues. Germline CDR1 and CDR2: SGHDN and FVKESK. Trimming cost V 3 bases and J 3 bases, with 21 bases left between them. CDR3 nucleotides: TGTGCCAGCAGCCACCAACGCGGCAGGGGGGATCTCTACAATGAGCAGTTCTTC. This sequence encodes CASSHQRGRGDLYNEQFF.

This clonotype showed up just a few times. The chain employs TRBV18 and TRBJ1-1, with D hard to call. The CDR3 has 12 amino acids. Trimming stripped 5 bases from V and 5 bases from J, with 9 bases between. CDR1 and CDR2 from the germline V gene are KGHSH and LQKENI. The CDR3 DNA sequence: TGTGCCAGCTCATTGCCGGGGACTGAAGCTTTCTTT. Translation gives CASSLPGTEAFF. Full variable domain (outside the CDR3, taken from reference TRBV18 and TRBJ1-1): NAGVMQNPRHLVRRRGQEARLRCSPMKGHSHVYWYRQLPEEGLKFMVYLQKENIIDESGMPKERFSAEFPKEGPSILRIQQVVRGDSAAYFCASSLPGTEAFFGQGTRLTVV.

J is TRBJ2-5 and V is TRBV2; TRBD1 aligns across 8 bases. CDR1 SNHLY and CDR2 FYNNEI come from the germline V gene. This CDR3 has 14 amino acids. The trim removed 2 bases at V and 3 bases at J, leaving 2 bases unmatched. The CDR3 region is CASSEMTGEETQYF. In nucleotides, the CDR3 is TGTGCCAGCAGTGAAATGACAGGGGAAGAGACCCAGTACTTC. Full variable domain (outside the CDR3, taken from reference TRBV2 and TRBJ2-5): EPEVTQTPSHQVTQMGQEVILRCVPISNHLYFYWYRQILGQKVEFLVSFYNNEISEKSEIFDDQFSVERPDGSNFTLKIRSTKLEDSAMYFCASSEMTGEETQYFGPGTRLLVL.

The chain joins TRBV29-1 to TRBJ2-3, with 8 bases that match TRBD2. V was pared by 8 bases and J by 4 bases, with 5 bases of the junction left unmatched. CDR1 SQVTM and CDR2 ANQGSEA come from the germline V gene. The CDR3 is 12 amino acids. The CDR3 reads CSSRREADTQYF. CDR3 coding DNA: TGCAGCTCGCGGCGGGAGGCAGATACGCAGTATTTT.

The genes are TRBV29-1 and TRBJ2-1; 12 nucleotides agree with TRBD2. V shed 6 bases, J shed 7 bases, and the junction held 16 bases outside the gene matches. This CDR3 region has 17 residues. CDR1 and CDR2 from the germline V gene are SQVTM and ANQGSEA. The CDR3 region is CSVPAERLAGGTNEQFF. CDR3 DNA: TGCAGCGTACCCGCAGAACGGCTAGCGGGGGGGACGAATGAGCAGTTCTTC.

The chain has TRBV23-1 and TRBJ1-1, with D maybe TRBD1 (6 bases). TRBV23-1 is flagged as an ORF with uncertain function. There are 14 residues in the CDR3. The V end was cut by 4 bases, the J end by 8 bases, with 17 bases between. The CDR3 DNA is TGCGCCAGCAGTCCCCCCGGGGGCCGCCAGGAAGCTTTCTTT. This encodes CASSPPGGRQEAFF.

The genes are TRBV7-8 and TRBJ2-2, with 10 positions matching TRBD2. The CDR3 runs to 16 residues. After removal of 7 bases from V and 7 bases from J, the junction contained 12 bases not matched to a gene. Germline loops: CDR1 SGHVS, CDR2 FQNEAQ. CDR3 protein: CASIGRTSGNGGELFF. CDR3 coding DNA: TGTGCCAGCATCGGCCGTACTAGCGGGAATGGCGGGGAGCTGTTTTTT. Full variable domain (missing parts from reference TRBV7-8 and TRBJ2-2): GAGVSQSPRYKVAKRGQDVALRCDPISGHVSLFWYQQALGQGPEFLTYFQNEAQLDKSGLPSDRFFAERPEGSVSTLKIQRTQQEDSAVYLCASIGRTSGNGGELFFGEGSRLTVL.

This chain uses TRBV27 with TRBJ2-5; 13 bases are shared with TRBD2. CDR1 MNHEY and CDR2 SMNVEV come from the germline V gene (reference sequence). V gave up 5 bases and J gave up 5 bases; unmatched junction bases: 8. CDR3 size: 16 residues. CDR3 sequence: CASSPRTSGRRETQYF. The DNA for the CDR3 is TGTGCCAGCAGTCCACGGACTAGCGGGAGACGGGAGACCCAGTACTTC.

The rearrangement uses TRBV14 and TRBJ1-5, with D unclear. Germline values: CDR1 SGHDN, CDR2 FVKESK. The V gene lost 0 bases and the J gene lost 1 base, with 7 bases spanning the gap. The CDR3 covers 15 residues. CDR3 in amino acids: CASSQDSASNQPQHF. The CDR3 DNA follows: TGTGCCAGCAGCCAAGACAGCGCGAGCAATCAGCCCCAGCATTTT.

The J gene is TRBJ1-1, the V gene TRBV12-3 or TRBV12-4, with D tentatively TRBD1 (5 bases). Trimming took off 6 bases at V and 10 bases at J, with 21 bases between the two ends. The CDR3 totals 14 residues. The CDR3 sequence is CASSPERRGAGAFF. The DNA for the CDR3 is TGTGCCAGCAGCCCAGAACGGAGGGGCGCGGGAGCTTTCTTT.

The genes are TRBV3-1 and TRBJ2-5; 11 bases are shared with TRBD2. CDR1 LGHDT and CDR2 YNNKEL come from the germline V gene (reference sequence). Trimming removed 2 bases from V and 4 bases from J; junction bases left unmatched: 3. This CDR3 comprises 15 residues. The chain's CDR3 is CASSQQTSGTETQYF. CDR3 nucleotide sequence: TGTGCCAGCAGCCAACAGACTAGCGGGACAGAGACCCAGTACTTC.

J is TRBJ2-1 and V is TRBV9; possible D gene TRBD1, 6 bases. Germline CDR1 reads SGDLS; CDR2 reads YYNGEE. V was cut by 2 bases and J by 6 bases, with 15 bases left in between. The CDR3 extends over 15 amino acids. CDR3: CASSVTGFLGNEQFF. CDR3 nucleotide sequence: TGTGCCAGCAGCGTTACAGGGTTCCTCGGCAATGAGCAGTTCTTC.

The J gene is TRBJ1-3, the V gene TRBV5-1, with D perhaps TRBD1 (6 bases). Germline loops: CDR1 SGHRS, CDR2 YFSETQ. V was cut by 4 bases and J by 0 bases, with 17 bases left in between. The CDR3 runs 17 residues. The CDR3, as DNA: TGCGCCAGCAGCCTCCTTCTCGTGGGACACTCTGGAAACACCATATATTTT. Encoded protein: CASSLLLVGHSGNTIYF.

The chain links TRBV5-4 to TRBJ1-2; 10 nucleotides line up with TRBD1. Losses at the gene ends were 0 bases for V and 3 bases for J; bases not matched to a gene: 5. The CDR3 extends over 16 amino acids. Looked up from germline, CDR1 is SGHNT and CDR2 is YYREEE (reference sequence). The CDR3 sequence is CASSLVGTGAHYGYTF. Here the CDR3 DNA reads TGTGCCAGCAGCTTGGTTGGGACAGGGGCCCACTATGGCTACACCTTC.

The rearrangement links TRBV4-1 to TRBJ2-7, with 9 bases matching TRBD2. V was clipped by 1 base and J by 7 bases; unmatched bases: 8. CDR1 and CDR2 (germline): MGHRA, YSYEKL. The CDR3 consists of 15 residues. DNA of the CDR3: TGCGCCAGCAGCCAAGTGGGCGGGAGGGCAGTAGAGCAGTACTTC. Translated: CASSQVGGRAVEQYF.

The chain joins TRBV4-1 to TRBJ1-5, with unresolved D. CDR3 length: 19 amino acids. The V gene's germline CDR1 is MGHRA and CDR2 YSYEKL. Trimming took off 4 bases at V and 4 bases at J, with 26 bases between the two ends. The CDR3 spells CASSPTRAESRLGNQPQHF. The CDR3 bases are TGCGCCAGCAGCCCTACCCGGGCCGAATCTCGACTGGGAAATCAGCCCCAGCATTTT.

The chain employs TRBV9 and TRBJ1-4; maybe TRBD1 (5 bases). Per germline, CDR1 SGDLS and CDR2 YYNGEE. With 2 bases removed from V and 4 bases from J, the gap between germline ends came to 9 bases. CDR3 length: 14 amino acids. CDR3 in DNA: TGTGCCAGCAGCGTTTCAGGGAATAATGAAAAACTGTTTTTT. Translated: CASSVSGNNEKLFF.